This T cell receptor (beta chain) was recovered during a study of blood T cell repertoires in COVID-19. Study summary: The samples span acute and convalescent COVID-19 from the United States, Italy and Spain.

The study assigned cohorts using participant-reported clinical history. Germline V lookup: CDR1 LNHNV, CDR2 YYDKDF (reference sequence). V gave up 0 bases and J gave up 3 bases, with 11 bases separating them. This CDR3 has 15 amino acids. In the source study's methods: Amplification of reference gene primers was used by the study to estimate nucleated cell counts. Assay: immunoSEQ multiplex PCR; the TCRdb copy retains only in-frame clones and omits some. That table gives V, J and clone size, and the DNA gave D and trimming. The data contain 200,000 to 250,000 clones, about 79% of them singletons. The chain has TRBV15 and TRBJ1-2; unclear D gene. Sequenced material: PBMCs or T cells enriched from blood (not recorded which). The receptor was derived from an older woman who had recovered from COVID-19. In nucleotides, the CDR3 is TGTGCCACCAGCAGAGATCAGCGGGTCGACTATGGCTACACCTTC. It codes for CATSRDQRVDYGYTF.